The clone carrying this TCR beta chain was seen repeatedly, ten times or more. This record belongs to a study of read filtering for tumor transcriptome and immune sequencing. The library was built from around 0.4 ug RNA with molecular barcoded adaptors for alpha/delta and beta/gamma chains. Each CDR3 protein gets one entry after TCRdb re-called the reads with MiXCR. Of roughly 90,000 distinct CDR3 sequences listed, around a fifth were seen once; the top ten hold over 10%. Germline lookup yields CDR1 MDHEN and CDR2 SYDVKM. This CDR3 region has 12 residues. V lost 4 bases and J lost 7, with 10 bases in between.

The J gene is TRBJ1-1, the V gene TRBV28; D not resolved. The sample comprised a population of CD138-negative cells sorted from bone marrow. The TCR sequence derives from a donor aged 40 or older with multiple myeloma. CDR3 in amino acids: CASSSPGHEAFF. As DNA, the CDR3 is TGTGCCAGCAGTTCCCCGGGTCATGAAGCTTTCTTT. The variable domain in full, completed from reference TRBV28 and TRBJ1-1, reads DVKVTQSSRYLVKRTGEKVFLECVQDMDHENMFWYRQDPGLGLRLIYFSYDVKMKEKGDIPEGYSVSREKKERFSLILESASTNQTSMYLCASSSPGHEAFFGQGTRLTVV.